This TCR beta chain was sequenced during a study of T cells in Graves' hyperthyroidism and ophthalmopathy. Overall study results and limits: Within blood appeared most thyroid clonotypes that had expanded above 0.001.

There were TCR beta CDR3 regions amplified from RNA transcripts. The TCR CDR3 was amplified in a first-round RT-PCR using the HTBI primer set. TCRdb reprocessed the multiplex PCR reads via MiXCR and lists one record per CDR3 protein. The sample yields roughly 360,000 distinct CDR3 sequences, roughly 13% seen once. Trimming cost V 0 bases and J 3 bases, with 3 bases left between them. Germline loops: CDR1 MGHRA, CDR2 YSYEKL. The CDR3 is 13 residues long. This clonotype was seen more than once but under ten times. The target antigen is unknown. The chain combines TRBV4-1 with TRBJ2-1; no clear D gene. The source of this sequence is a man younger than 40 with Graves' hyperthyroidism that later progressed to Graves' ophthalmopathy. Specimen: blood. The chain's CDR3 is CASSQENYNEQFF. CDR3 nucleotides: TGCGCCAGCAGCCAAGAGAACTACAATGAGCAGTTCTTC.